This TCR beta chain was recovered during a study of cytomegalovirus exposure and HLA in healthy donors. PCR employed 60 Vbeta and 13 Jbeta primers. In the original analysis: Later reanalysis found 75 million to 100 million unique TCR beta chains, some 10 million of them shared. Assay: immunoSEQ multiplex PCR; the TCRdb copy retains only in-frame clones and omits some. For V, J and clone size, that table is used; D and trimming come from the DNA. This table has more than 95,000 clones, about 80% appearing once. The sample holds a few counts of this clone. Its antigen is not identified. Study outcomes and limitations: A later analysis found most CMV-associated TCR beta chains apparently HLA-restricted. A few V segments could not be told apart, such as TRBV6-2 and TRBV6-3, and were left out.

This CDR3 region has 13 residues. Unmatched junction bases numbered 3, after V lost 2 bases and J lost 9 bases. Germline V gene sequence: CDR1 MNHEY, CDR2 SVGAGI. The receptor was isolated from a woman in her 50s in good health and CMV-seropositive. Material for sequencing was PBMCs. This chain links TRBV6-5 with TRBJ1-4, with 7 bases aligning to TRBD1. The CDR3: CASSYGTEKKLFF. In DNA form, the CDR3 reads TGTGCCAGCAGTTACGGGACAGAGAAAAAACTGTTTTTT.